This entry lists 5 T cell receptor beta chains sequenced from one sample in a study of T cell clonality in common variable immunodeficiency. Study-wide results and limits: In common variable immunodeficiency, TCR beta chains reportedly carried fewer deletions and N-nucleotide insertions.

These receptors have no known antigen. The table came from immunoSEQ multiplex PCR; TCRdb's copy has only in-frame clones and leaves some out. This repertoire holds 25,000 to 30,000 clones, and none appear only once. Specimen: peripheral blood mononuclear cells. The source is a human donor with common variable immunodeficiency.

This clone turned up a few times. The CDR3 loop reads CASSLEVQGPQYF. CDR3 bases read: TGTGCCAGCAGCTTAGAGGTGCAGGGGCCG. The rearrangement uses TRBV7-9 and TRBJ2-3, with a weak D call TRBD1 (6 bases). The read ends 3 residues early relative to the CDR3; the germline J gene fills the gap. The CDR3 consists of 13 residues. Germline V gene lookup returns CDR1 SEHNR and CDR2 FQNEAQ (reference sequence).

This clone came up many times. The read ends 3 residues shy of where the CDR3 ends; the end is completed using the germline J gene. This rearrangement joins TRBV7-8 to TRBJ1-2; TRBD1 is a possible D gene (5 bases). This CDR3 region has 15 residues. Trimming removed 0 bases at V and 2 bases at J, with 10 bases between. Germline CDR1 SGHVS, CDR2 FQNEAQ. The CDR3 region is CASSLAGQGNYGYTF. Incomplete CDR3 DNA: TGTGCCAGCAGCTTAGCCGGGCAGGGAAACTATGGC.

The CDR3 reads CASSLIPASDYNEQFF. The DNA read from the CDR3 is TGCGCCAGCAGCTTGATCCCTGCCAGCGACTACAATGAG. J is TRBJ2-1 and V is TRBV5-1; D remains ambiguous. The read falls 3 residues short of the CDR3 end, and the missing part is taken from the germline J gene. Germline CDR1 SGHRS, CDR2 YFSETQ. This CDR3 has 16 amino acids. Trimming took 1 base from V and 3 from J, leaving 14 bases between them.

In regard to this clone: The read finishes 3 residues shy of the CDR3 end, and the germline J gene is used to complete it. The genes are TRBV7-9 and TRBJ2-1; D is perhaps TRBD2 (6 bases). Germline lookup yields CDR1 SEHNR and CDR2 FQNEAQ (reference sequence). The V end was cut by 1 base, the J end by 7 bases, with 11 bases between. The CDR3 extends over 14 amino acids. CDR3 amino acids: CASSLVGLTNEQFF. CDR3 bases read: TGTGCCAGCAGCTTAGTGGGACTTACTAATGAG.

This clone appeared a few times. From the germline J gene comes the end of the CDR3, since the read stops 3 residues before it. The chain carries TRBV6-1 and TRBJ1-6, with D perhaps TRBD1 (5 bases). This CDR3 contains 16 residues. V was clipped by 4 bases and J by 7 bases, with 17 bases between them. The germline V gene encodes CDR1 MNHNS and CDR2 SASEGT. CDR3 bases read: TGTGCCAGCAGTGGTCTGCCAGGGTTTTGGAATTCACCC. Translated: CASSGLPGFWNSP. The CDR3, in full, reads CASSGLPGFWNSPLHF.